This T cell receptor beta chain originates from a study of OX40 agonist ivuxolimab in advanced cancers. Background on the study: Three patients, one with hepatocellular carcinoma and two with cutaneous melanoma, achieved partial responses.

Only in-frame clones appear in the TCRdb table, and some are missing; sequencing was by immunoSEQ multiplex PCR. This table has over 85,000 clones, about 83% appearing once. Trimming cost V 1 base and J 4 bases; bases outside gene matches: 14. The CDR3 extends over 19 amino acids. Germline V gene sequence: CDR1 MGHRA, CDR2 YSYEKL. This specimen consisted of CD4+ or CD8+ T cells sorted from blood, obtained in a trial of the OX40 agonist ivuxolimab. The chain recombines TRBV4-1 with TRBJ2-1; 9 positions agree with TRBD2. The clonotype comes from an adult with an advanced solid tumor such as melanoma, head and neck, liver or kidney cancer. The CDR3 spells CASSQGSRRSSGGYNEQFF. The CDR3 DNA follows: TGCGCCAGCAGCCAAGGGTCCAGGAGGAGTAGCGGGGGTTACAATGAGCAGTTCTTC.